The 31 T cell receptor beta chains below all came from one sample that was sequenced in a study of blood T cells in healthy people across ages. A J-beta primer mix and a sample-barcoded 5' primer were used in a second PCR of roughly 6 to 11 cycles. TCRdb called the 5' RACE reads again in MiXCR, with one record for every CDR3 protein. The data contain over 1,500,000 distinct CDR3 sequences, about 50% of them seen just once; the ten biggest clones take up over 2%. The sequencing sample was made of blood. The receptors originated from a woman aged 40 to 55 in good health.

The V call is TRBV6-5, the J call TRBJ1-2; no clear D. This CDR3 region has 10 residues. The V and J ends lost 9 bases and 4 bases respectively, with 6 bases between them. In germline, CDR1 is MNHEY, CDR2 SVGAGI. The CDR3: CARTVYGYTF. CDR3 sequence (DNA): TGTGCCAGGACGGTCTATGGCTACACCTTC.

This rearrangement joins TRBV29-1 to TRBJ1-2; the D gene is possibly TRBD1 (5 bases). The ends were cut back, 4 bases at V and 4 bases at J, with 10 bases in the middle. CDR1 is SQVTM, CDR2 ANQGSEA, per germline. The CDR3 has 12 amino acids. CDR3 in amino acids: CSVVGQIYGYTF. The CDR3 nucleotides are TGCAGCGTTGTGGGGCAGATCTATGGCTACACCTTC.

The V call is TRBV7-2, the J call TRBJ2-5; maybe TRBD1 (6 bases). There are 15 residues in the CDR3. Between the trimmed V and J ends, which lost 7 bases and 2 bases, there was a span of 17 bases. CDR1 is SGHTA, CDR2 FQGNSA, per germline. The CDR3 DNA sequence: TGTGCCAGCAATATTGGGACAATGACGCAAGAGACCCAGTACTTC. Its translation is CASNIGTMTQETQYF.

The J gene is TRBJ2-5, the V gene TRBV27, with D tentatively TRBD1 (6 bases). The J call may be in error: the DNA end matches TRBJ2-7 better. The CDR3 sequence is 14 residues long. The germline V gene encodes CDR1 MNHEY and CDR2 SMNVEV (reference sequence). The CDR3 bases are TGTGCCAGCAGACCAACTACAGGGATCTACGAGCAGTACTTC. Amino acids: CASRPTTGIYEQYF.

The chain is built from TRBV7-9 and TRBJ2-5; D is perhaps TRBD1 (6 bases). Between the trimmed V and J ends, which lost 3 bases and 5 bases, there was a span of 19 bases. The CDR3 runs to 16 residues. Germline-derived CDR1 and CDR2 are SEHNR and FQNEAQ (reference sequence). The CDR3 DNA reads TGTGCCAGCAGCTTCACCGGGACAACAAGGGGGGAGACCCAGTACTTC. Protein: CASSFTGTTRGETQYF.

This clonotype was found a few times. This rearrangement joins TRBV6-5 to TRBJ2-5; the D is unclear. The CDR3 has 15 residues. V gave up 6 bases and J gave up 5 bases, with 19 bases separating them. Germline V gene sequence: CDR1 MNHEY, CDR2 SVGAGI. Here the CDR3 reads CASRSAGSRSETQYF. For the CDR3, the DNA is TGTGCCAGCAGATCTGCCGGGTCTCGGTCGGAGACCCAGTACTTC.

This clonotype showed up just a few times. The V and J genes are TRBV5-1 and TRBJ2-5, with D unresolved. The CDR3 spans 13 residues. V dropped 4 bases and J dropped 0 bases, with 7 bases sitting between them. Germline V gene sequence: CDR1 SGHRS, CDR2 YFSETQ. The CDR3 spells CASSEQYQETQYF. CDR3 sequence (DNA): TGCGCCAGCAGCGAGCAGTACCAAGAGACCCAGTACTTC.

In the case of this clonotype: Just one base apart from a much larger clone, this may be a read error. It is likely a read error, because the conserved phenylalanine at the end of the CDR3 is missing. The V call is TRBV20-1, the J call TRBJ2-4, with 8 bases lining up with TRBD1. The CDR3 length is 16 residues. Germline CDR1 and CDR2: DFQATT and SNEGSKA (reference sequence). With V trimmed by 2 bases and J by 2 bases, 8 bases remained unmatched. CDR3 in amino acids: CSARPTGGWTKNIQYL. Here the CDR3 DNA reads TGCAGTGCTAGACCTACAGGGGGGTGGACCAAAAACATTCAGTACCTC.

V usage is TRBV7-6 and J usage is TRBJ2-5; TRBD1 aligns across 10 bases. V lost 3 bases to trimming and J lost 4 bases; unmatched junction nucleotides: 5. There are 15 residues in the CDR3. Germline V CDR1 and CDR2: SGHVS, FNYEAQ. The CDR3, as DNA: TGTGCCAGCAGCTTCGACAGGGGGCTGGGAGAGACCCAGTACTTC. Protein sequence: CASSFDRGLGETQYF.

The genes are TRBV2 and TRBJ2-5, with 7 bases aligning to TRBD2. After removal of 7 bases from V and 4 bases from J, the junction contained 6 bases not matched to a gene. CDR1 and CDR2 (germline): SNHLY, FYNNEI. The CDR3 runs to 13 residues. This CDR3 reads CASILSGRETQYF. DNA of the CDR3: TGTGCCAGCATCCTTAGCGGGCGAGAGACCCAGTACTTC.

The CDR3 DNA reads TGTGCCAGCAGCTTAGCCTGGGCTAGCGGGGGGGCGGCTAGTGATGAGCAGTTCTTC. As protein: CASSLAWASGGAASDEQFF. V and J are TRBV7-6 and TRBJ2-1, with TRBD2 matching over 12 bases. The CDR3 totals 19 residues. V dropped 0 bases and J dropped 8; count of bases not matched to a gene: 14. In germline, CDR1 is SGHVS, CDR2 FNYEAQ.

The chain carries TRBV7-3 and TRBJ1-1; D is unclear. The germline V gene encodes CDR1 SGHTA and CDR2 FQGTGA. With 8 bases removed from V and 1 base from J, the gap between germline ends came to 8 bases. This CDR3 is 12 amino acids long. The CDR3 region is CASGGANTEAFF. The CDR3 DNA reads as TGTGCCAGCGGAGGTGCGAACACTGAAGCTTTCTTT.

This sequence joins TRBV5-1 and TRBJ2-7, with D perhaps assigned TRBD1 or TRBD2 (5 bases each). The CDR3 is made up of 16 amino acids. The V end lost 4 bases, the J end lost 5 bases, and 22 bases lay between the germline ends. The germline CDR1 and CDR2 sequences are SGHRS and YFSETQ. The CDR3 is CASSRVPGRTRDEQYF. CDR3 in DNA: TGCGCCAGCAGCCGGGTCCCGGGACGAACGAGGGACGAGCAGTACTTC.

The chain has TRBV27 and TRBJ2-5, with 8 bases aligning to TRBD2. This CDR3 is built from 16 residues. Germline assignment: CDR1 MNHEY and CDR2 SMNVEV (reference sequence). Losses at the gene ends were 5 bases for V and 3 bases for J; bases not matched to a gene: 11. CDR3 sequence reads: CASSPLRRAGEETQYF. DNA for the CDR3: TGTGCCAGCAGTCCCCTGCGAAGAGCGGGGGAAGAGACCCAGTACTTC.

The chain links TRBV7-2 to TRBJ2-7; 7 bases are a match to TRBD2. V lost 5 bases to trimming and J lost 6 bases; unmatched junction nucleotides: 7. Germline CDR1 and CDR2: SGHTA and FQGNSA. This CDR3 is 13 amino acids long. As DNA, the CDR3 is TGTGCCAGCAGCCGGGGGGTTCTCTTCGAGCAGTACTTC. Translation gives CASSRGVLFEQYF.

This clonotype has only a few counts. The CDR3 DNA reads TGCGCCAGCAGCCGGGAGGGGGAGGCCTATGGCTACACCTTC. It specifies CASSREGEAYGYTF. The chain recombines TRBV4-3 with TRBJ1-2; D possibly corresponds to TRBD1 (6 bases). The ends were cut back, 4 bases at V and 4 bases at J, with 13 bases in the middle. CDR1 and CDR2 from the germline V gene are LGHNA and YSLEER. The CDR3 has 14 residues.

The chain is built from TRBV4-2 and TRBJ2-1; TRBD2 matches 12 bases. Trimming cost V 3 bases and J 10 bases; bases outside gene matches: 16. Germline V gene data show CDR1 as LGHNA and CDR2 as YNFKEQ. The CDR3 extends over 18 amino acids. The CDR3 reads CASSHDAASGGARKEQFF. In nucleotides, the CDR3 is TGTGCCAGCAGCCACGACGCCGCTAGCGGGGGGGCCCGAAAGGAGCAGTTCTTC.

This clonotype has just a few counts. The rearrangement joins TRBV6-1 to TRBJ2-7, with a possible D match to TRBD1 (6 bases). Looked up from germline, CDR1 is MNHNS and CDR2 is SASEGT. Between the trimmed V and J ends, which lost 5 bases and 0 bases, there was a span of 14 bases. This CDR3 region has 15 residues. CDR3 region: CASSSRGILSYEQYF. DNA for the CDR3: TGTGCCAGCAGTTCGAGGGGGATACTCTCCTACGAGCAGTACTTC.

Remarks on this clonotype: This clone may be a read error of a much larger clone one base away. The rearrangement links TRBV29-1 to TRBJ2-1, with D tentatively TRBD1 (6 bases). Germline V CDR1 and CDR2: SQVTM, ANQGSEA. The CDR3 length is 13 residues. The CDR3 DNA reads TGCAGCATTGAAATTACCAGGGGCAATGAGCAGTTCTTC. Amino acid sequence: CSIEITRGNEQFF.

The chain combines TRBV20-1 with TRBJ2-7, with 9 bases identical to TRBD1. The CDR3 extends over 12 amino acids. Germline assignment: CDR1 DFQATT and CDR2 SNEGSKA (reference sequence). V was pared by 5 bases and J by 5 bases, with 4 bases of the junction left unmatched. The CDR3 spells CSAATGGNEQYF. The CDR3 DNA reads TGCAGTGCTGCGACAGGGGGAAACGAGCAGTACTTC.

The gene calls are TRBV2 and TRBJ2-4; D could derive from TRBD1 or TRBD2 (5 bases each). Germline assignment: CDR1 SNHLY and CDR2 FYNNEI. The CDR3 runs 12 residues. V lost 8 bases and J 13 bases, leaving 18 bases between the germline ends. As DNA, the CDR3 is TGTGCCAGCGCACGGATGCTGGGGGAGCAGTACTTC. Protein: CASARMLGEQYF.

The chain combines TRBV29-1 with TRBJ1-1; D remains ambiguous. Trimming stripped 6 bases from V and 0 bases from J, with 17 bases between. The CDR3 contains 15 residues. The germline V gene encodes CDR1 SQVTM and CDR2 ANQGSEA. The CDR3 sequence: CSVGLRQDLNTEAFF. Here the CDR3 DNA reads TGCAGCGTGGGCTTACGACAAGATTTGAACACTGAAGCTTTCTTT.

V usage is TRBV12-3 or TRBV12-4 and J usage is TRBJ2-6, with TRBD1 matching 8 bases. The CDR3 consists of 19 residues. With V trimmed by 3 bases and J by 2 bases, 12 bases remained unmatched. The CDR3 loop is CASSFYVDRVGAGANVLTF. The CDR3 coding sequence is TGTGCCAGCAGTTTCTATGTGGACAGGGTAGGGGCTGGGGCCAACGTCCTGACTTTC.

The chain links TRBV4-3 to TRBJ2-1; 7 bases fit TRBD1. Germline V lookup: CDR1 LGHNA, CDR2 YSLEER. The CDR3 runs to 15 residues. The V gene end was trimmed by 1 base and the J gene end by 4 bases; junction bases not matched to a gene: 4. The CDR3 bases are TGCGCCAGCAGCCAAGCCCCGACAGGGTACAATGAGCAGTTCTTC. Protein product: CASSQAPTGYNEQFF.

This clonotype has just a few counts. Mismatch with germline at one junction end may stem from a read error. The CDR3 loop reads CASSLVRVYGYTF. In DNA, the CDR3 is TGTGCCAGCAGTTTAGTGAGAGTCTATGGCTACACCTTC. The genes are TRBV7-2 and TRBJ1-2; no clear D. This CDR3 spans 13 amino acids. Germline CDR1 reads SGHTA; CDR2 reads FQGNSA.

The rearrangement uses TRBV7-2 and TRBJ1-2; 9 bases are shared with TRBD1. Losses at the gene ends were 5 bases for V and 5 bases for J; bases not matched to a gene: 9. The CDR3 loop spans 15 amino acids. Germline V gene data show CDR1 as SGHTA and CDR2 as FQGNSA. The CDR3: CASSTAGQGKYGYTF. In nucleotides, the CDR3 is TGTGCCAGCAGCACCGCGGGACAGGGAAAGTATGGCTACACCTTC.

The CDR3 region is CASSKGLAGVEQYF. The CDR3 bases are TGTGCCAGCAGCAAGGGACTAGCGGGGGTTGAGCAGTACTTC. The chain uses TRBV7-2 and TRBJ2-7; 14 bases match TRBD2. This CDR3 comprises 14 residues. V shed 5 bases, J shed 7 bases, and the junction held 4 bases outside the gene matches. Germline lookup yields CDR1 SGHTA and CDR2 FQGNSA.

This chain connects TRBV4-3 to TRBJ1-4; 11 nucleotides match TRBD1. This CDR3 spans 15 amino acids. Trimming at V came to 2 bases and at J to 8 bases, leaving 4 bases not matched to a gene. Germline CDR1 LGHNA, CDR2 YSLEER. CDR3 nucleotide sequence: TGCGCCAGCAGCCAATTTCGGACAGGGGGCGAAAAACTGTTTTTT. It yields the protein CASSQFRTGGEKLFF.

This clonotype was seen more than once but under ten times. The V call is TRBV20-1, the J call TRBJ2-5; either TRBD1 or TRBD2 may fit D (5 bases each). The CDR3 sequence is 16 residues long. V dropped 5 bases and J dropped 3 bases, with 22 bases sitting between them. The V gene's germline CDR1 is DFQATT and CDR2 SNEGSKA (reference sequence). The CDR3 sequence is CSAQPTPGPTEETQYF. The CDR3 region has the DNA TGCAGTGCTCAACCCACGCCGGGACCCACCGAAGAGACCCAGTACTTC.

CDR3 sequence: CASRPGTSGCLQYF. For the CDR3, the DNA is TGTGCCAGCAGGCCCGGGACTAGCGGGTGTCTGCAGTATTTT. V gene TRBV2 combines with J gene TRBJ2-3, with TRBD2 identical over 12 bases. Germline CDR1 and CDR2: SNHLY and FYNNEI. The CDR3 length is 14 residues. J gave up 11 bases and V 6 bases, and 9 bases lay outside the gene matches.

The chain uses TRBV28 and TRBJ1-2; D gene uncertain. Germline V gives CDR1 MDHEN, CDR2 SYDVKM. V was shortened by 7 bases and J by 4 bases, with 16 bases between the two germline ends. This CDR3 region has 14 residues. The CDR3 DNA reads TGTGCCAGCACCTCACCTGGGCGGTTCTATGGCTACACCTTC. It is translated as CASTSPGRFYGYTF.